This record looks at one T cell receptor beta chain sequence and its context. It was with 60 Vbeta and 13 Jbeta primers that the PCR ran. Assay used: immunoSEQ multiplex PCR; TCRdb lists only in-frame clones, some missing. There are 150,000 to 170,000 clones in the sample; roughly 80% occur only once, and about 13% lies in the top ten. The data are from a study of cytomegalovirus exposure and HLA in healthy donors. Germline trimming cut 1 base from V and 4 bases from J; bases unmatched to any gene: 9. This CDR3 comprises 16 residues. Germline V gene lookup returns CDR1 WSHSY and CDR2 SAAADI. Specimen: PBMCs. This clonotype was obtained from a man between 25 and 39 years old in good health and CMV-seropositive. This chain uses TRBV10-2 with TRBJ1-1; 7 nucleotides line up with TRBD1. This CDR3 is CASSEWDSPTFTEAFF. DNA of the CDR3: TGCGCCAGCAGTGAGTGGGACAGCCCCACATTCACTGAAGCTTTCTTT.